The 10 T cell receptor beta chains in this list originate from one sample, sequenced in a study of blood T cell repertoires in COVID-19. Profiled with immunoSEQ multiplex PCR; TCRdb holds only in-frame clones, not every one. The top ten hold around 2.6% of the sample, which has under 250,000 clones, roughly 90% seen once. Sequenced material: PBMCs or T cells enriched from blood (not recorded which). All receptors come from a woman aged 30 to 39 with acute COVID-19.

The rearrangement uses TRBV28 and TRBJ1-2; D unclear. The CDR3 consists of 12 residues. CDR1 is MDHEN, CDR2 SYDVKM, per germline. The germline V and J ends were trimmed by 6 bases and 8 bases, with 13 bases remaining between them. In DNA, the CDR3 is TGTGCCAGCAGACCGGCTGGGCGCGGCTACACCTTC. It encodes CASRPAGRGYTF.

This clone was seen more than once but under ten times. The DNA of the CDR3 is TGTGCCAGCAGCTTGGACACAGGGCCTACCGGGGAGCTGTTTTTT. It yields the protein CASSLDTGPTGELFF. The V gene is TRBV5-4, the J gene TRBJ2-2; a weak D match, TRBD1 (6 bases). Between the trimmed V and J ends, which lost 0 bases and 5 bases, there was a span of 11 bases. This CDR3 contains 15 residues. CDR1 SGHNT and CDR2 YYREEE come from the germline V gene (reference sequence).

The J gene is TRBJ2-3, the V gene TRBV11-3, with D unclear. Trimming stripped 4 bases from V and 3 bases from J, with 5 bases between. Germline CDR1 and CDR2: SGHNT and YENEEA. The CDR3 is 12 amino acids. The CDR3 DNA reads TGTGCCAGCAGCTCCAGAACAGATACGCAGTATTTT. This encodes CASSSRTDTQYF.

The chain employs TRBV3-1 (or the pseudogene TRBV3-2) and TRBJ2-1, with 9 bases lining up with TRBD2. Germline-derived CDR1 and CDR2 are LGHDT and YNNKEL (reference sequence). The CDR3 is 17 residues long. V lost 0 bases to trimming and J lost 7 bases; unmatched junction nucleotides: 10. CDR3 loop: CASSQDLAGGPRNEQFF. The CDR3 region has the DNA TGTGCCAGCAGCCAAGATCTGGCGGGGGGGCCTCGAAATGAGCAGTTCTTC.

The V call is TRBV5-4, the J call TRBJ1-1; D is undetermined. Germline CDR1 reads SGHNT; CDR2 reads YYREEE (reference sequence). Trimming shortened V by 0 bases and J by 1 base, and 4 bases separated the two germline ends. The CDR3 is 13 residues long. CDR3 sequence (DNA): TGTGCCAGCAGCTTGGACAGGAACACTGAAGCTTTCTTT. Encoded protein: CASSLDRNTEAFF. Complete variable domain (other parts from reference TRBV5-4 and TRBJ1-1): ETGVTQSPTHLIKTRGQQVTLRCSSQSGHNTVSWYQQALGQGPQFIFQYYREEENGRGNFPPRFSGLQFPNYSSELNVNALELDDSALYLCASSLDRNTEAFFGQGTRLTVV.

The rearrangement uses TRBV29-1 and TRBJ2-1; D remains unclear. V gave up 8 bases and J gave up 0 bases, with 11 bases separating them. Germline V gene sequence: CDR1 SQVTM, CDR2 ANQGSEA. CDR3 length: 13 residues. The CDR3 loop reads CSSYTASYNEQFF. The CDR3 DNA follows: TGCAGCTCGTACACCGCCTCCTACAATGAGCAGTTCTTC.

This chain connects TRBV4-1 to TRBJ1-2; TRBD1 agrees at 7 bases. This CDR3 is built from 15 residues. V lost 3 bases, J lost 3 bases, and 7 bases stayed unmatched. Germline CDR1 and CDR2: MGHRA and YSYEKL. CDR3 loop: CASSQSTGVDYGYTF. CDR3 sequence (DNA): TGCGCCAGCAGCCAGTCTACAGGGGTAGACTATGGCTACACCTTC.

The chain recombines TRBV11-2 with TRBJ2-3, with D unclear. V was shortened by 1 base and J by 6 bases, with 5 bases between the two germline ends. The CDR3 runs 12 residues. The germline V gene has CDR1 SGHAT and CDR2 FQNNGV. In nucleotides, the CDR3 is TGTGCCAGCAGCTTAGGAGTTGATACGCAGTATTTT. Its protein is CASSLGVDTQYF.

This chain links TRBV28 with TRBJ2-1; 10 bases agree with TRBD1. Trimming removed 4 bases from V and 8 bases from J; junction bases left unmatched: 11. Germline CDR1 and CDR2: MDHEN and SYDVKM. The CDR3 sequence is 16 residues long. CDR3 amino acids: CASSSRDRGFVHEQFF. CDR3 in DNA: TGTGCCAGCAGTTCTCGGGACAGGGGCTTCGTCCATGAGCAGTTCTTC.

The chain recombines TRBV18 with TRBJ1-3, with TRBD1 as a possible D gene (6 bases). Germline lookup yields CDR1 KGHSH and CDR2 LQKENI. The germline V and J ends were trimmed by 5 bases and 7 bases, with 15 bases remaining between them. The CDR3 is 14 residues long. Here the CDR3 DNA reads TGTGCCAGCTCAACCAACAGGGATGTCAACACCATATATTTT. Amino acids: CASSTNRDVNTIYF.